These 16 T cell receptor beta chains originate from one sample sequenced in a study of T cell responses to AZD1222 COVID-19 vaccine. Sequenced by immunoSEQ multiplex PCR; TCRdb stores in-frame clones only, minus some. This sample has some 110,000 clones, with 90% found just once. This material consisted of peripheral blood, taken on day 0 of AZD1222 vaccination. These receptors all come from an adult in good health.

The chain combines TRBV25-1 with TRBJ2-1, with 12 bases aligning to TRBD2. CDR1 and CDR2 (germline): MGHDK, SYGVNS. The CDR3 spans 16 residues. V shed 3 bases and J 4 bases; nucleotides not matched to a gene: 4. As DNA, the CDR3 is TGTGCCAGCAGTGACCGGACTAGCGGGACATACAATGAGCAGTTCTTC. It specifies CASSDRTSGTYNEQFF.

Comments on this clone: The sample carries other DNA sequences with the same CDR3. The CDR3 nucleotides read TGTGCCAGCAGCTTGGGGGGAGGCAATCAGCCCCAGCATTTT. Translation gives CASSLGGGNQPQHF. The rearrangement links TRBV7-9 to TRBJ1-5; maybe TRBD1 (5 bases). The CDR3 is 14 residues long. V was shortened by 3 bases and J by 2 bases, with 8 bases between the two germline ends. Germline CDR1 is SEHNR and CDR2 is FQNEAQ (reference sequence).

V gene TRBV5-1 combines with J gene TRBJ1-2; tentative D call: TRBD1 (6 bases). Between the trimmed V and J ends, which lost 4 bases and 2 bases, there was a span of 12 bases. Germline CDR1 SGHRS, CDR2 YFSETQ. This CDR3 is built from 14 residues. The CDR3 bases are TGCGCCAGCAGCCCCCCGGGACAAAACTATGGCTACACCTTC. This translates into CASSPPGQNYGYTF.

The V and J genes are TRBV27 and TRBJ2-5, with 8 bases that match TRBD1. The CDR3 has 15 residues. Germline loops: CDR1 MNHEY, CDR2 SMNVEV (reference sequence). V lost 5 bases to trimming and J lost 1 base; unmatched junction nucleotides: 6. CDR3 bases: TGTGCCAGCAGTCCCGGACAGGGAACCCAAGAGACCCAGTACTTC. As protein: CASSPGQGTQETQYF.

The chain uses TRBV9 and TRBJ2-1; either TRBD1 or TRBD2 may supply D (5 bases each). This CDR3 is built from 15 residues. Trimming pared 0 bases from V and 2 bases from J, leaving 9 bases between. Germline assignment: CDR1 SGDLS and CDR2 YYNGEE. The CDR3 is CASSVGGITYNEQFF. In DNA, the CDR3 is TGTGCCAGCAGCGTAGGGGGGATCACCTACAATGAGCAGTTCTTC.

CDR3 amino acids: CASSPARGLVMNTEAFF. CDR3 DNA: TGTGCCAGCTCACCAGCGAGGGGGCTTGTTATGAACACTGAAGCTTTCTTT. This chain uses TRBV18 with TRBJ1-1; 7 bases fit TRBD1. Germline values: CDR1 KGHSH, CDR2 LQKENI. The CDR3 has 17 residues. V was clipped by 2 bases and J by 0 bases; unmatched bases: 9.

J is TRBJ1-4 and V is TRBV9; 8 bases align to TRBD1. CDR3 length: 14 residues. The V segment lost 4 bases and the J segment 8 bases; nucleotides outside the gene matches: 7. Germline CDR1 is SGDLS and CDR2 is YYNGEE. The CDR3 sequence: CASSMTGEREKLFF. Here the CDR3 DNA reads TGTGCCAGCAGCATGACAGGGGAGCGAGAAAAACTGTTTTTT.

The rearrangement joins TRBV23-1 to TRBJ2-5; 10 bases map to TRBD1. TRBV23-1 is an ORF; its function is uncertain. Unmatched junction bases numbered 2, after V lost 6 bases and J lost 4 bases. The CDR3 totals 13 residues. This chain's CDR3 is CASSRDRGETQYF. In DNA, the CDR3 is TGCGCCAGCAGCCGGGACAGGGGAGAGACCCAGTACTTC.

CDR3 in DNA: TGTGCCAGCAGTAAACTATTTGGTCAGCCCCAGCATTTT. This translates into CASSKLFGQPQHF. The chain carries TRBV7-6 and TRBJ1-5; D call uncertain. The CDR3 sequence is 13 residues long. The V and J ends lost 6 bases and 6 bases respectively, with 12 bases between them. CDR1 and CDR2 (germline): SGHVS, FNYEAQ.

The V gene is TRBV7-2, the J gene TRBJ1-1; 7 bases match TRBD1. The CDR3 is 15 amino acids. Trimming cost V 3 bases and J 0 bases; bases outside gene matches: 4. CDR1 is SGHTA and CDR2 is FQGNSA in the germline V gene. CDR3 DNA sequence: TGTGCCAGCAGCTTGGGACAGAATCTGAACACTGAAGCTTTCTTT. Translating gives CASSLGQNLNTEAFF. The full variable domain, completed using reference TRBV7-2 and TRBJ1-1, is GAGVSQSPSNKVTEKGKDVELRCDPISGHTALYWYRQSLGQGLEFLIYFQGNSAPDKSGLPSDRFSAERTGGSVSTLTIQRTQQEDSAVYLCASSLGQNLNTEAFFGQGTRLTVV.

V and J are TRBV7-8 and TRBJ2-1; 9 nucleotides line up with TRBD2. The CDR3 extends over 18 amino acids. The V gene end was trimmed by 5 bases and the J gene end by 1 base; junction bases not matched to a gene: 12. CDR1 is SGHVS and CDR2 is FQNEAQ in the germline V gene. CDR3 nucleotides: TGTGCCAGCAGCCCCTATAGCGGGAGAGTAAGTTCCTACAATGAGCAGTTCTTC. This gives the protein CASSPYSGRVSSYNEQFF.

This rearrangement joins TRBV5-4 to TRBJ2-2; 9 bases align to TRBD2. Germline assignment: CDR1 SGHNT and CDR2 YYREEE (reference sequence). V lost 0 bases to trimming and J lost 3 bases; unmatched junction nucleotides: 3. The CDR3 has 16 residues. The CDR3 loop reads CASSLVAGVDTGELFF. CDR3 nucleotide sequence: TGTGCCAGCAGCTTGGTAGCGGGAGTAGACACCGGGGAGCTGTTTTTT.

The genes are TRBV7-9 and TRBJ1-1; D is possibly TRBD1 (5 bases). From germline, CDR1 is SEHNR and CDR2 FQNEAQ (reference sequence). CDR3 length equals 13 residues. Trimming removed 2 bases from V and 8 bases from J, with 12 bases in between. This CDR3 is CASSLWGRPEAFF. The CDR3 DNA is TGTGCCAGCAGCTTATGGGGACGTCCCGAAGCTTTCTTT.

The chain links TRBV9 to TRBJ2-3; possibly TRBD1 or TRBD2 for D (5 bases each). This CDR3 comprises 15 residues. Between the trimmed V and J ends, which lost 0 bases and 0 bases, there was a span of 8 bases. Germline V gives CDR1 SGDLS, CDR2 YYNGEE. The CDR3 reads CASSVEGRSTDTQYF. CDR3 nucleotide sequence: TGTGCCAGCAGCGTAGAGGGACGCAGCACAGATACGCAGTATTTT.

This clone was observed once. V gene TRBV28 combines with J gene TRBJ2-6, with D possibly called TRBD1 or TRBD2 (5 bases each). Germline V gene sequence: CDR1 MDHEN, CDR2 SYDVKM. CDR3 length: 18 residues. Trimming pared 3 bases from V and 0 bases from J, leaving 15 bases between. The CDR3, as DNA: TGTGCCAGCAGTTTTAGGGGACGTTGGTCCTCTGGGGCCAACGTCCTGACTTTC. Translation gives CASSFRGRWSSGANVLTF.

The V gene is TRBV21-1, the J gene TRBJ1-5; the table's D call, TRBD1, has no DNA check behind it. TRBV21-1 is a pseudogene. CDR3 length: 19 residues. This chain's CDR3 is CASSKASGTEVNSNQPQHF. CDR3 sequence (DNA): TGTGCCAGCAGCAAAGCGTCCGGGACAGAAGTTAATAGCAATCAGCCCCAGCATTTT.